What follows describes a single T cell receptor (beta chain). Authors' processing steps: It was from reference gene primer amplification that nucleated cell counts were estimated. Assay: immunoSEQ multiplex PCR; the TCRdb copy retains only in-frame clones and omits some. V, J and clone size are those of that table, while D and trimming were read from the DNA. Among 350,000 to 550,000 clones listed, about 85% were seen once. The sample comes from a study of blood T cell repertoires in COVID-19. On the study more broadly: T cells, B-cell-depleted T cells, or PBMCs provided the cDNA or gDNA that served as material.

Sequenced: PBMCs or T cells enriched from blood (not recorded which). This receptor was obtained from a woman aged 18-30 years with acute COVID-19.

The CDR3 protein is CASSQGAGEQYF. The DNA for the CDR3 is TGTGCCAGCAGCCAAGGGGCGGGGGAGCAGTACTTC. The V gene is TRBV3-1 (or the pseudogene TRBV3-2), the J gene TRBJ2-7; tentatively, D is TRBD2 (6 bases). This CDR3 contains 12 residues. Per germline, CDR1 LGHDT and CDR2 YNNKEL (reference sequence). V was pared by 1 base and J by 7 bases, with 8 bases between.